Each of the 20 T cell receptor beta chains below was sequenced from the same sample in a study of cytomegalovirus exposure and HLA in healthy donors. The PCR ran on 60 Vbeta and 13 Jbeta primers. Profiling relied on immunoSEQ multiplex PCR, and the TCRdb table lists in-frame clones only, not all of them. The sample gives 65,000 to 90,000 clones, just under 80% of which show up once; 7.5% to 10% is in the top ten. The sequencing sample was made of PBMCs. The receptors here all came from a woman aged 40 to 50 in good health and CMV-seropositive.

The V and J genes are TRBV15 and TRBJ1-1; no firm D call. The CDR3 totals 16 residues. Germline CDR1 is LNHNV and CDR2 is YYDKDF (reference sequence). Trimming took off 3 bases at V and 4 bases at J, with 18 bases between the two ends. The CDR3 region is CATSRSGDLGGTEAFF. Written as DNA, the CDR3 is TGTGCCACCAGCAGGTCGGGTGATCTGGGAGGCACTGAAGCTTTCTTT.

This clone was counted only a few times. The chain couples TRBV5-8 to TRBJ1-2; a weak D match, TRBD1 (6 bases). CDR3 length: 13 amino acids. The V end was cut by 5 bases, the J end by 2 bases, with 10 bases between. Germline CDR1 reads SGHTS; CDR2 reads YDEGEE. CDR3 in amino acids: CASSQDRNYGYTF. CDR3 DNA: TGTGCCAGCAGTCAAGACAGGAACTATGGCTACACCTTC.

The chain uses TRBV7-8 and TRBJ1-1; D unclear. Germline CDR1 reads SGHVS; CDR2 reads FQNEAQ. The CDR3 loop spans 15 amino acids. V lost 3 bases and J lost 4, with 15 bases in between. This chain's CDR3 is CASSFIYSQATEAFF. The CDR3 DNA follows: TGTGCCAGCAGCTTTATTTACAGCCAGGCCACTGAAGCTTTCTTT.

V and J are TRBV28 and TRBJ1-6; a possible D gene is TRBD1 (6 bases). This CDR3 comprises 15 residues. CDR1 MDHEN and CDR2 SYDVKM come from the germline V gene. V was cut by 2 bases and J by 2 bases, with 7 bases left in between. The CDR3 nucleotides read TGTGCCAGCAGTTTAAACAGGGCCTATAATTCACCCCTCCACTTT. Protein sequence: CASSLNRAYNSPLHF.

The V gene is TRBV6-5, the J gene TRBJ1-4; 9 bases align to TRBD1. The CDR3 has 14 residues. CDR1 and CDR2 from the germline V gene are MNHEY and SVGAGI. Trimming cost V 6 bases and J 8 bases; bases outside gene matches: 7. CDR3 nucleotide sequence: TGTGCCAGCAGCCGGACAGGGGAGGGAGAAAAACTGTTTTTT. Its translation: CASSRTGEGEKLFF.

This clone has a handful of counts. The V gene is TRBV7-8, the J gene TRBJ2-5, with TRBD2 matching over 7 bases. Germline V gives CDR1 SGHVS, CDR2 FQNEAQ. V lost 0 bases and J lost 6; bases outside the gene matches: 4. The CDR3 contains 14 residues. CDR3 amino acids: CASSLAGEGKTQYF. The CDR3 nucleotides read TGTGCCAGCAGCTTAGCGGGGGAGGGGAAGACCCAGTACTTC.

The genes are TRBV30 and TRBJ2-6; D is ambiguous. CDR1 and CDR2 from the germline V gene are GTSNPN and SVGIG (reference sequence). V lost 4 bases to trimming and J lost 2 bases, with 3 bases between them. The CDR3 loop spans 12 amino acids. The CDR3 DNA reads TGTGCCTGGACGGCTGGGGCCAACGTCCTGACTTTC. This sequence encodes CAWTAGANVLTF. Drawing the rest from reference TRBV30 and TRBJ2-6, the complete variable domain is SQTIHQWPATLVQPVGSPLSLECTVEGTSNPNLYWYRQAAGRGLQLLFYSVGIGQISSEVPQNLSASRPQDRQFILSSKKLLLSDSGFYLCAWTAGANVLTFGAGSRLTVL.

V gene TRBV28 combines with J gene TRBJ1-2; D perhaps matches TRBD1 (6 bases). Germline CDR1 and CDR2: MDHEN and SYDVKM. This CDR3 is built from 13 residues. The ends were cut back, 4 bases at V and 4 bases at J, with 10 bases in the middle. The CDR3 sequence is CASSWQGSYGYTF. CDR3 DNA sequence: TGTGCCAGCAGTTGGCAGGGGAGCTATGGCTACACCTTC.

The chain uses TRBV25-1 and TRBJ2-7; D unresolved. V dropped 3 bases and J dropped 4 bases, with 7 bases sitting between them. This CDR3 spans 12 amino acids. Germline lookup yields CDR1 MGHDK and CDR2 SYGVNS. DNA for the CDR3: TGTGCCAGCAGTGATCGCAGGTACGAGCAGTACTTC. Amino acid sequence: CASSDRRYEQYF.

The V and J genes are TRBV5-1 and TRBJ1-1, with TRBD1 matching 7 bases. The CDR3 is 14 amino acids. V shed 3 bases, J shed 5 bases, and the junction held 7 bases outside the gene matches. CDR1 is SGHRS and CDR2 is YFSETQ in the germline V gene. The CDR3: CASSYTGVGTEAFF. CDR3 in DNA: TGCGCCAGCAGCTATACAGGGGTCGGGACTGAAGCTTTCTTT.

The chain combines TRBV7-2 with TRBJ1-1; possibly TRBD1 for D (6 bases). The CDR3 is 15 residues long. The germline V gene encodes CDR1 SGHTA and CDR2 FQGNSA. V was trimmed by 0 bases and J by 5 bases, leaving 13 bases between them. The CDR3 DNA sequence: TGTGCCAGCAGCTTAGCCCGGGGGGCGCTTACTGAAGCTTTCTTT. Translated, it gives CASSLARGALTEAFF. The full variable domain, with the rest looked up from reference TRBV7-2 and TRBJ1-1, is GAGVSQSPSNKVTEKGKDVELRCDPISGHTALYWYRQSLGQGLEFLIYFQGNSAPDKSGLPSDRFSAERTGGSVSTLTIQRTQQEDSAVYLCASSLARGALTEAFFGQGTRLTVV.

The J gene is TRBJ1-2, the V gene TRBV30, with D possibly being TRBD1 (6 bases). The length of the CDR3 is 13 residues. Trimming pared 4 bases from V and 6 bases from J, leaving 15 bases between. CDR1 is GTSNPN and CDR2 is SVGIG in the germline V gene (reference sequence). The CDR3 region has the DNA TGTGCCTGGAATGCACAGGGACGGCATGGCTACACCTTC. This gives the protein CAWNAQGRHGYTF.

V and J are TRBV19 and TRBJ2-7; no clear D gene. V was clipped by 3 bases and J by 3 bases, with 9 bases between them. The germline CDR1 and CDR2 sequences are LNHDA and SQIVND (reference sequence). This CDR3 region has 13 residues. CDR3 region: CASSISPYYEQYF. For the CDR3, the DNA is TGTGCCAGTAGTATTTCTCCGTACTACGAGCAGTACTTC.

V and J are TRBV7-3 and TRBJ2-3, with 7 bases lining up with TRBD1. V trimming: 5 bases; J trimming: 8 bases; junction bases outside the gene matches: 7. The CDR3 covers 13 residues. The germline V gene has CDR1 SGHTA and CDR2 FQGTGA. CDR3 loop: CASSPRQGSTQYF. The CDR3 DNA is TGTGCCAGCAGCCCCCGACAGGGTTCTACGCAGTATTTT.

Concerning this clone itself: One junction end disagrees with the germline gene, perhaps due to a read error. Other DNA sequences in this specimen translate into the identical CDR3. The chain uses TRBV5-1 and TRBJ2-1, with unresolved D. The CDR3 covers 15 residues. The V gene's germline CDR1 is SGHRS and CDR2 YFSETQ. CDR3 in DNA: TGCGCCAGCAGCTTGCAGGTTACCTCCTACAACGAGCAGTTCTTC. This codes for CASSLQVTSYNEQFF.

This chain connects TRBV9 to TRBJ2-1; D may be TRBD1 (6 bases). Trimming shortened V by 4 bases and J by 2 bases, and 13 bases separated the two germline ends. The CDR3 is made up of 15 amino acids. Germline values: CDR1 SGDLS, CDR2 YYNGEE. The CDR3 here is CASSPQGEAYNEQFF. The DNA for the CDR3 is TGTGCCAGCAGCCCACAGGGAGAAGCCTACAATGAGCAGTTCTTC.

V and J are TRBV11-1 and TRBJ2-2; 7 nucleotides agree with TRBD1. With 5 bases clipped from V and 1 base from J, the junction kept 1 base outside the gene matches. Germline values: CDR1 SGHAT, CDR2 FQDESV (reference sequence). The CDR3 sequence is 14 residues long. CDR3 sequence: CASSHRGNTGELFF. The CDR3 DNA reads TGTGCCAGCAGCCACAGGGGGAACACCGGGGAGCTGTTTTTT.

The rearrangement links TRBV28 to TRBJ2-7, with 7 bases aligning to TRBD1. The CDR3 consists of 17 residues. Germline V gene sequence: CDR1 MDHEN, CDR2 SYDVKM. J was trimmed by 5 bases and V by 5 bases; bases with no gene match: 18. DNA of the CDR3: TGTGCCAGCAGTAAGTTTGGGGGAAACAGGGGAAACCACGAGCAGTACTTC. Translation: CASSKFGGNRGNHEQYF. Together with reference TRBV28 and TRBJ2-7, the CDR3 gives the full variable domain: DVKVTQSSRYLVKRTGEKVFLECVQDMDHENMFWYRQDPGLGLRLIYFSYDVKMKEKGDIPEGYSVSREKKERFSLILESASTNQTSMYLCASSKFGGNRGNHEQYFGPGTRLTVT.

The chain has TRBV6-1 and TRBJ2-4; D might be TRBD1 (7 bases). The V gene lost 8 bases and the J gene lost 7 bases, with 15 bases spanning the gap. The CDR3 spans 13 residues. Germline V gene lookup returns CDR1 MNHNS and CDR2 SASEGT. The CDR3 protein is CASCSGGRNIQYF. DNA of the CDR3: TGTGCCAGCTGTTCAGGGGGGCGTAACATTCAGTACTTC.

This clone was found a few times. CDR3 region: CASSPQRERGATQYF. As DNA, the CDR3 is TGTGCCAGCAGCCCCCAGAGGGAGCGGGGCGCTACGCAGTATTTT. J is TRBJ2-3 and V is TRBV7-3; 7 positions match TRBD2. The CDR3 loop spans 15 amino acids. CDR1 is SGHTA, CDR2 FQGTGA, per germline. After removal of 5 bases from V and 8 bases from J, the junction contained 13 bases not matched to a gene.